This is a list of T cell receptor beta chains from one sample in a study of human T cells and chemical hapten exposure. From the RACE reads, TCRdb called clonotypes with MiXCR, one entry per CDR3 protein. The profile shows about 110,000 distinct CDR3 sequences, more than 9.5% of them singletons. Sequences were derived from whole blood, sampled in connection with sensitization to the hapten diphenylcyclopropenone (DPC). The receptors originated from a woman aged 40 to 49 with alopecia areata. Some clones in this sample may be carry-over from other donors' samples. The CDR3 runs from the conserved cysteine through the conserved F or W. A D gene is named only where the DNA matches it firmly.

TRBJ2-3 | TRBV6-2/TRBV6-3 | TRBD2 | CASSFQPASGRTTVTQYF
TRBJ2-1 | TRBV5-5 | NA | CASSPRGRGRAYEQFF
TRBJ1-5 | TRBV20-1 | NA | CSARGARNQPQHF
TRBJ1-4 | TRBV20-1 | NA | CSARDGGGSYEKLFF
TRBJ1-5 | TRBV19 | NA | CASTAGNSNQPQHF
TRBJ2-3 | TRBV6-1 | TRBD2 | CASTQGRGGSTDTQYF
TRBJ2-7 | TRBV6-6 | NA | CASSYSVSRGRGPPYEQYF
TRBJ1-1 | TRBV6-5 | TRBD1 | CASSYGAGGTEAFF
TRBJ2-2 | TRBV4-2 | NA | CASSQDSHTNTGELFF
TRBJ2-7 | TRBV20-1 | NA | CSARPGPSYEQYF
TRBJ2-6 | TRBV7-2 | TRBD1 | CASSLGGTGGGGANVLTF
TRBJ2-4 | TRBV5-4 | TRBD2 | CASSPQGSGAKNIQYF
TRBJ2-3 | TRBV4-2 | TRBD2 | CASSQDWTSGVDTQYF
TRBJ2-7 | TRBV14 | NA | CASSQDHGTGEQYF
TRBJ1-2 | TRBV6-1 | TRBD1 | CASSVALQGAVNGYTF
TRBJ2-5 | TRBV20-1 | NA | CSARAGYSETQYF
TRBJ2-3 | TRBV4-1 | TRBD2 | CASSQREGGDTQYF
TRBJ2-7 | TRBV6-5 | NA | CASSTGPRMYEQYF
TRBJ2-3 | TRBV19 | NA | CASSWQGRDTQYF
TRBJ2-7 | TRBV11-2 | NA | CASSLYPGQGGEQYF
TRBJ1-5 | TRBV7-2 | NA | CASSGGTRGQPQHF
TRBJ1-1 | TRBV18 | NA | CASQTANTEAFF
TRBJ2-3 | TRBV12-3/TRBV12-4 | TRBD1 | CASSPWTGVASTDTQYF
TRBJ2-5 | TRBV5-1 | TRBD2 | CASTGLAGVPETQYF
TRBJ2-5 | TRBV7-2 | TRBD1 | CASTFSGTGAGETQYF
TRBJ2-1 | TRBV7-2 | TRBD2 | CASSSSGAGAEQFF
TRBJ2-1 | TRBV7-2 | NA | CASSLVGGKNNEQFF
TRBJ2-5 | TRBV5-4 | TRBD2 | CASSLESWTSDQETQYF
TRBJ2-5 | TRBV27 | TRBD2 | CASRWGERGGKTQYF
TRBJ1-5 | TRBV5-6 | TRBD1 | CASSGDRGRQPQHF
TRBJ1-2 | TRBV3-1 | TRBD1 | CASSQRQGSYGYTF
TRBJ2-1 | TRBV24-1 | TRBD2 | CATSALRTSLFF
TRBJ1-5 | TRBV6-2/TRBV6-3 | NA | CASSYYSGNQPQHF
TRBJ2-2 | TRBV3-1 | NA | CASSRWTQVANTGELFF
TRBJ2-5 | TRBV20-1 | TRBD1 | CSARGPRDRGETQYF
TRBJ2-7 | TRBV30 | NA | CAWIPGEGAIYEQYF
TRBJ2-2 | TRBV11-1 | TRBD1 | CASTLRTGETGELFF
TRBJ1-5 | TRBV29-1 | NA | CSVGFSNQPQHF
TRBJ1-1 | TRBV30 | NA | CAWSVRGGTEAFF
TRBJ1-5 | TRBV2 | NA | CASRGRSSNQPQHF
TRBJ2-4 | TRBV6-2/TRBV6-3 | NA | CASSRSGENIQYF
TRBJ2-3 | TRBV6-5 | NA | CASSYLPAGLIGTDTQYF
TRBJ2-5 | TRBV7-2 | NA | CASSLVGGGGPQETQYF
TRBJ1-1 | TRBV6-1 | NA | CASSEVAAHEAFF
TRBJ1-6 | TRBV9 | NA | CASSVGLGGSHDNSPLHF
TRBJ2-2 | TRBV18 | NA | CASSPRRPGDSGELFF
TRBJ1-5 | TRBV20-1 | NA | CSARALGAFSNQPQHF
TRBJ1-2 | TRBV29-1 | NA | CSVELAGNYGYTF
TRBJ2-1 | TRBV9 | NA | CASSRVQLSYNEQFF
TRBJ2-3 | TRBV18 | NA | CASSPVQGPDTQYF
TRBJ2-3 | TRBV4-1 | TRBD2 | CASSQDPLAGGWDTQYF
TRBJ1-1 | TRBV6-2/TRBV6-3 | TRBD1 | CASSYAMGQGMNTEAFF
TRBJ2-1 | TRBV6-1 | TRBD1 | CASSSNAARTGPFF
TRBJ2-2 | TRBV5-1 | NA | CASSPGTEVGELFF
TRBJ2-7 | TRBV19 | TRBD2 | CASRLAGGDEQYF
TRBJ2-5 | TRBV28 | NA | CASSFMRAQETQYF
TRBJ2-3 | TRBV20-1 | NA | CSAHEDSTDTQYF
TRBJ1-2 | TRBV29-1 | TRBD1 | CSVYKDRGDYTF